The 19 T cell receptor beta chains given below trace back to one sample, sequenced in a study of CD8 T cells in ankylosing spondylitis. TCRdb used MiXCR to reprocess the 5' RACE reads, holding one entry per CDR3 protein. There are about 130,000 distinct CDR3 sequences in the sample; 7% occur only once, and 10% to 15% lies in the top ten. Sequenced material: blood, either unsorted or a sorted T cell fraction (not recorded which). The receptors derive from a male donor with ankylosing spondylitis or in good health (not recorded which).

This clonotype was found many times. This chain links TRBV29-1 with TRBJ2-2, with no clear D. V was pared by 3 bases and J by 6 bases, with 5 bases between. This CDR3 has 11 amino acids. The germline gives CDR1 SQVTM, CDR2 ANQGSEA. The CDR3 nucleotides read TGCAGCGTTGAGGTTTCCGGGGAGCTGTTTTTT. It is translated as CSVEVSGELFF.

At least ten counts were recorded for this clonotype. The chain employs TRBV11-2 and TRBJ2-5, with D possibly TRBD1 on 8 matching bases. The V gene lost 4 bases and the J gene lost 5 bases, with 17 bases spanning the gap. The CDR3 consists of 15 residues. The germline V gene has CDR1 SGHAT and CDR2 FQNNGV. The CDR3 region is CASSWRTGGVETQYF. Here the CDR3 DNA reads TGTGCCAGCAGCTGGCGTACAGGGGGGGTCGAGACCCAGTACTTC.

This clonotype was observed at least ten times. V usage is TRBV11-2 and J usage is TRBJ1-3; no clear D. There are 17 residues in the CDR3. Between the trimmed V and J ends, which lost 1 base and 0 bases, there was a span of 13 bases. In germline, CDR1 is SGHAT, CDR2 FQNNGV. CDR3 sequence: CASSLGGGSNSGNTIYF. The CDR3 nucleotides are TGTGCCAGCAGCTTAGGAGGCGGCAGCAACTCTGGAAACACCATATATTTT.

This clonotype has at least ten counts. This sequence joins TRBV29-1 and TRBJ2-1; 7 nucleotides line up with TRBD2. The CDR3 runs 13 residues. Germline CDR1 is SQVTM and CDR2 is ANQGSEA. V shed 8 bases and J 9 bases; nucleotides not matched to a gene: 13. CDR3 protein: CSTKREGLGEQFF. The CDR3 DNA reads TGCAGCACAAAAAGGGAGGGGTTGGGTGAGCAGTTCTTC.

The chain has TRBV29-1 and TRBJ2-5, with D perhaps TRBD2 (6 bases). This CDR3 is built from 13 residues. Germline V lookup: CDR1 SQVTM, CDR2 ANQGSEA. The ends were cut back, 8 bases at V and 0 bases at J, with 13 bases in the middle. The DNA of the CDR3 is TGCAGCTTCGGGACTGGGTACCAAGAGACCCAGTACTTC. This gives the protein CSFGTGYQETQYF.

There are many counts of this clonotype. The chain employs TRBV18 and TRBJ2-5; 8 positions agree with TRBD2. Germline V lookup: CDR1 KGHSH, CDR2 LQKENI. The CDR3 consists of 15 residues. J lost 2 bases, V lost 5 bases, and 7 bases had no gene match. CDR3 protein: CASSTMTSAQETQYF. The CDR3 DNA is TGTGCCAGCTCAACGATGACTAGCGCACAAGAGACCCAGTACTTC.

At least ten counts were recorded for this clonotype. CDR3 loop: CASSLIQGLETQYF. DNA for the CDR3: TGTGCCAGCAGCTTGATACAGGGGTTGGAGACCCAGTACTTC. The chain combines TRBV5-6 with TRBJ2-5, with 7 bases fitting TRBD1. The germline V gene has CDR1 SGHDT and CDR2 YYEEEE. V dropped 1 base and J dropped 5; count of bases not matched to a gene: 5. The CDR3 has 14 residues.

This clonotype was picked up many times. CDR3 coding DNA: TGTGCCAGCAGCTTGGGCAGCCCGCAGGGGTCCCTCCACTTT. This codes for CASSLGSPQGSLHF. V gene TRBV5-5 combines with J gene TRBJ1-6, with TRBD1 as a possible D gene (6 bases). Germline CDR1 and CDR2: SGHKS and YYEKEE (reference sequence). The length of the CDR3 is 14 residues. Trimming cost V 0 bases and J 14 bases, with 15 bases left between them.

Here the CDR3 reads CASSLARSEQYF. The CDR3 DNA is TGTGCCAGCAGTTTAGCGCGGTCGGAGCAGTACTTC. V gene TRBV12-3 or TRBV12-4 combines with J gene TRBJ2-7, with no clear D. The ends were cut back, 0 bases at V and 7 bases at J, with 7 bases in the middle. The CDR3 is 12 amino acids.

This clonotype was seen many times. This chain joins TRBV20-1 and TRBJ2-3; D is possibly TRBD1 or TRBD2 (6 bases each). The CDR3 is 14 residues long. V lost 6 bases and J lost 5, with 18 bases in between. Per germline, CDR1 DFQATT and CDR2 SNEGSKA (reference sequence). CDR3 loop: CSARRGAAGDTQYF. The CDR3, as DNA: TGCAGTGCCCGAAGGGGGGCCGCCGGAGATACGCAGTATTTT.

In this sample, this clonotype turned up many times. This chain uses TRBV7-2 with TRBJ2-7; D not resolved. This CDR3 has 15 amino acids. Deletions cut 3 bases from V and 4 bases from J, with 16 bases between. The germline V gene encodes CDR1 SGHTA and CDR2 FQGNSA. The CDR3 DNA sequence: TGTGCCAGCAGCTTCAGCCACGACAAAGAATACGAGCAGTACTTC. It encodes CASSFSHDKEYEQYF.

This clonotype was counted at least ten times. This chain joins TRBV6-5 and TRBJ1-2; 7 bases agree with TRBD1. CDR1 is MNHEY and CDR2 is SVGAGI in the germline V gene. The V gene end was trimmed by 2 bases and the J gene end by 7 bases; junction bases not matched to a gene: 4. The CDR3 is 13 residues long. The CDR3 loop reads CASSYDRVGGYTF. CDR3 bases: TGTGCCAGCAGTTACGACAGGGTGGGTGGCTACACCTTC.

Ten or more counts support this clonotype. The chain couples TRBV19 to TRBJ2-5, with 9 nucleotides matching TRBD1. J was trimmed by 4 bases and V by 5 bases; bases with no gene match: 8. Per the germline V gene, CDR1 is LNHDA and CDR2 is SQIVND (reference sequence). The CDR3 has 15 amino acids. The CDR3 loop is CASSVPGQGLETQYF. The CDR3 coding sequence is TGTGCCAGTAGTGTCCCGGGACAGGGTTTAGAGACCCAGTACTTC.

This clonotype has a count of ten or more. The genes are TRBV5-1 and TRBJ2-7, with TRBD2 matching 9 bases. The germline V gene encodes CDR1 SGHRS and CDR2 YFSETQ. The J segment lost 6 bases and the V segment lost 4 bases, leaving 2 bases of the junction unmatched. The CDR3 is 12 residues long. CDR3 region: CASSAGGLEQYF. As DNA, the CDR3 is TGCGCCAGCAGCGCGGGAGGGCTCGAGCAGTACTTC.

This clonotype was seen at least ten times. The chain recombines TRBV15 with TRBJ2-1; D possibly uses TRBD1 or TRBD2 (5 bases each). Trimming took off 5 bases at V and 3 bases at J, with 14 bases between the two ends. The CDR3 spans 15 residues. The germline gives CDR1 LNHNV, CDR2 YYDKDF (reference sequence). CDR3 bases: TGTGCCACCAGCGGGGGACCTAAGGACTACAATGAGCAGTTCTTC. This gives the protein CATSGGPKDYNEQFF.

This clonotype has more than one count but fewer than ten. This chain links TRBV7-2 with TRBJ2-1; 7 nucleotides align to TRBD1. This CDR3 spans 17 amino acids. Germline CDR1 SGHTA, CDR2 FQGNSA. J lost 2 bases, V lost 3 bases, and 10 bases had no gene match. Here the CDR3 DNA reads TGTGCCAGCAGCTTTGGCCCGGGGACAGAACCCTACAATGAGCAGTTCTTC. It translates to CASSFGPGTEPYNEQFF.

In this sample, this clonotype turned up many times. The V and J genes are TRBV5-6 and TRBJ2-1, with D possibly TRBD2 on 6 matching bases. This CDR3 has 15 residues. Trimming cost V 5 bases and J 4 bases, with 16 bases left between them. Germline V CDR1 and CDR2: SGHDT, YYEEEE. As DNA, the CDR3 is TGTGCCAGCAGTCACGGGACTCGCGAATACAATGAGCAGTTCTTC. It yields the protein CASSHGTREYNEQFF. The full variable domain, completed using reference TRBV5-6 and TRBJ2-1, is DAGVTQSPTHLIKTRGQQVTLRCSPKSGHDTVSWYQQALGQGPQFIFQYYEEEERQRGNFPDRFSGHQFPNYSSELNVNALLLGDSALYLCASSHGTREYNEQFFGPGTRLTVL.

This clonotype has just a few counts. The chain is built from TRBV5-1 and TRBJ2-5; TRBD2 is a possible D gene (5 bases). This CDR3 is 14 amino acids long. Trimming pared 0 bases from V and 4 bases from J, leaving 10 bases between. Germline values: CDR1 SGHRS, CDR2 YFSETQ. Written as DNA, the CDR3 is TGCGCCAGCAGCTTGGCCGTGGCGGGAGAGACCCAGTACTTC. This gives the protein CASSLAVAGETQYF.

This clonotype was seen repeatedly, ten times or more. The chain carries TRBV7-9 and TRBJ2-5, with D unresolved. V lost 0 bases and J lost 3, with 5 bases in between. Germline V CDR1 and CDR2: SEHNR, FQNEAQ (reference sequence). The CDR3 has 13 amino acids. CDR3 nucleotides: TGTGCCAGCAGCTTAGCCTCCAAAGAGACCCAGTACTTC. Protein product: CASSLASKETQYF.